This paragraph reports one T cell receptor (beta chain). CDR1 GTSNPN and CDR2 SVGIG come from the germline V gene (reference sequence). Trimming removed 3 bases from V and 0 bases from J, with 14 bases in between. The CDR3 is made up of 15 amino acids. The protocol was immunoSEQ multiplex PCR, while the TCRdb copy is restricted to in-frame clones and leaves out a portion. The repertoire holds tens of thousands of clones, roughly 90% seen once, with around 21% in the top ten. This sample is part of a study of blood T cell repertoires in COVID-19. Study background: Italy, Spain and the United States were the sources of the convalescent and acute COVID-19 samples.

Material for sequencing was peripheral blood. This clonotype originated in a woman aged 45-65 years with active or convalescent COVID-19. The chain couples TRBV30 to TRBJ1-1; D not resolved. This chain's CDR3 is CAWSPYINMNTEAFF. Here the CDR3 DNA reads TGTGCCTGGAGCCCTTACATCAACATGAACACTGAAGCTTTCTTT. Combining the CDR3 with reference TRBV30 and TRBJ1-1 gives the whole variable domain SQTIHQWPATLVQPVGSPLSLECTVEGTSNPNLYWYRQAAGRGLQLLFYSVGIGQISSEVPQNLSASRPQDRQFILSSKKLLLSDSGFYLCAWSPYINMNTEAFFGQGTRLTVV.